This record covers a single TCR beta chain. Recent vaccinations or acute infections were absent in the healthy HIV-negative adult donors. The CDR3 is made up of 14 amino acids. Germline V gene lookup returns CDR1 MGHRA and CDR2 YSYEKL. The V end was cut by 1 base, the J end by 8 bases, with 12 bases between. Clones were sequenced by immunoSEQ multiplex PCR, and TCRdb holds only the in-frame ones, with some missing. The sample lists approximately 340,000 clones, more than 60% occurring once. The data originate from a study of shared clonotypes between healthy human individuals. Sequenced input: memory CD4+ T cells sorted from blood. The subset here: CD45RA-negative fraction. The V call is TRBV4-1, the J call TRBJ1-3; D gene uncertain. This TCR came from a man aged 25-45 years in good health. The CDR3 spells CASSQGSAPDTIYF. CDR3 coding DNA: TGCGCCAGCAGCCAAGGTTCGGCACCGGACACCATATATTTT.